The following is a T cell receptor (beta chain) sequence with its context. The data belong to a study of cytomegalovirus exposure and HLA in healthy donors. PCR was performed using 60 Vbeta and 13 Jbeta primers. Sequenced by immunoSEQ multiplex PCR; TCRdb stores in-frame clones only, minus some. The sample has 150,000 to 200,000 clones, 81% seen once. CDR1 is MNHEY and CDR2 is SMNVEV in the germline V gene (reference sequence). The CDR3 is made up of 13 amino acids. V was cut by 5 bases and J by 7 bases, with 14 bases left in between. The genes are TRBV27 and TRBJ2-5; D perhaps matches TRBD2 (6 bases). Input material: PBMCs. This sequence was found in a man aged 18 to 30 in good health and CMV-seronegative. CDR3 nucleotides: TGTGCCAGCAGTCGCCCCGGAGGGGTGACCCAGTACTTC. Translated: CASSRPGGVTQYF.